This is a list of T cell receptor beta chains from one sample in a study of shared clonotypes between healthy human individuals. Generated by immunoSEQ multiplex PCR, the TCRdb table keeps only in-frame clones and is missing some. The table includes about 1.1 million clones, around 82% detected once. The sample comprised memory CD4+ T cells from PBMCs. The receptors shown here come from a man aged 18 to 29 in good health. Some clones in this sample may be carry-over from other donors' samples. Each CDR3 is given with its conserved first and last residue. Each record gives: V gene, CDR3 protein.

>TRBV7-3
CASSPLPETQYF
>TRBV7-8
CASSTRTGPWWPQHF
>TRBV6-5
CASSYSGSRTDTQYF
>TRBV4-1
CASSLLTGNEQFF
>TRBV27
CASSSSTRGEAFF
>TRBV7-2
CASSVTGSLSYEQYF
>TRBV4-2
CASSGTSGYIQYF
>TRBV2
CASTPRWEETQYF
>TRBV18
CASSPAAGAEQFF
>TRBV20-1
CSVHGKETQYF
>TRBV27
CASSSDYRFDDEQFF
>TRBV5-1
CASSSVGTLYEQYF
>TRBV5-6
CASSLPGVLGNNEQFF
>TRBV9
CASSVLGGVSDTQYF
>TRBV30
CASSGQGPNEQFF
>TRBV4-1
CASSPRDRASYEQYF
>TRBV28
CAGGSGTTNEKLFF
>TRBV6-6
CASRTGGHSNQPQHF
>TRBV18
CASSPTDRGYTF
>TRBV20-1
CSASENNEQFF
>TRBV10-2
CASSETRTGDLAKNIQYF
>TRBV5-4
CASSSFAGSGNTIYF
>TRBV7-8
CAAGQSLDNEQFF
>TRBV9
CASSLAARGQETQYF
>TRBV6-6
CASTERRSTDTQYF
>TRBV7-3
CASSQFSGTSNTQYF
>TRBV28
CAIRLAGTDTQYF
>TRBV29-1
CSVGSGAWDRDENTQYF
>TRBV27
CASSPMDSLSRLETQYF
>TRBV27
CASSPQNSYEQYF
>TRBV7-7
CASSPRLGVSYEQYF
>TRBV29-1
CSVGGMDGYTF
>TRBV28
CASSWGLAGVETQYF
>TRBV5-1
CASSLGGSAGPYEQYF
>TRBV10-3
CAISESSGGAEKLFF
>TRBV7-8
CASSHRSPTNYGYTF
>TRBV5-4
CASSQDVTGRGEKLFF
>TRBV4-2
CASSQGLAGDVEQFF
>TRBV10-3
CAISVSGGQGANYGYTF
>TRBV28
CASRTSGALDTGELFF
>TRBV5-4
CASSPGGGGTGELFF